This T cell receptor (beta chain) was captured by sequencing in a study of patients and donors after allogeneic stem cell transplantation. TCRdb passed the RT-PCR reads through MiXCR, listing each CDR3 protein once. The data hold roughly 880,000 distinct CDR3 sequences, with under 20% observed a single time. Germline V gives CDR1 SGHNT, CDR2 YENEEA. The junction had 2 bases not matched to a gene; V was cut back by 2 bases and J by 4 bases. This CDR3 has 16 residues. The TCR comes from a human donor who was either an allogeneic HSCT recipient or a stem cell or donor lymphocyte infusion donor (not recorded which). It is not recorded whose cells these are; they may come from a transplant donor. The sample taken for sequencing was blood, either unsorted or a sorted T cell fraction (not recorded which). The V gene is TRBV11-3, the J gene TRBJ2-1, with 13 positions matching TRBD2. The CDR3: CASSLRGLAGYNEQFF. DNA of the CDR3: TGTGCCAGCAGCTTAAGGGGACTAGCGGGGTACAATGAGCAGTTCTTC. Full variable domain (rest looked up from reference TRBV11-3 and TRBJ2-1): EAGVVQSPRYKIIEKKQPVAFWCNPISGHNTLYWYLQNLGQGPELLIRYENEEAVDDSQLPKDRFSAERLKGVDSTLKIQPAELGDSAVYLCASSLRGLAGYNEQFFGPGTRLTVL.